This is a list of T cell receptor beta chains from one sample in a study of CD8+ T cells in alopecia areata. The repertoire was sequenced with immunoSEQ multiplex PCR; TCRdb's copy has only in-frame clones and lacks some. The table includes roughly 150,000 clones, 50% to 60% detected once. Material for sequencing was CD4+ T cells sorted from blood. These receptors were collected from a human donor in good health. Both conserved end residues are part of each CDR3. Each record gives: CDR3 DNA, CDR3 protein, V gene, J gene, D gene, clone size. The D gene is left open where the match is weak. For some rows the clone size is stated as once, few or many, or as a class when expanded; others skip it.

CDR3 DNA: TGTGCCAGTGGGGGTGTCCCAACTAGCAATCAGCCCCAGCATTTT
CDR3 protein: CASGGVPTSNQPQHF
V gene: TRBV19
J gene: TRBJ1-5
D gene: NA
clone size: NA

CDR3 DNA: TGCGCCAGCAGCCAAGGTGCGGGAGTGGGCTACGAGCAGTACTTC
CDR3 protein: CASSQGAGVGYEQYF
V gene: TRBV4-1
J gene: TRBJ2-7
D gene: TRBD2
clone size: once

CDR3 DNA: TGCGCCAGCAGCCAAGATACAGGCGCGGGAGGGAAACACAATGAGCAGTTCTTC
CDR3 protein: CASSQDTGAGGKHNEQFF
V gene: TRBV4-1
J gene: TRBJ2-1
D gene: TRBD2
clone size: NA

CDR3 DNA: TGCAGCGTTGACAAGGGGTACGAGCAGTACTTC
CDR3 protein: CSVDKGYEQYF
V gene: TRBV29-1
J gene: TRBJ2-7
D gene: NA
clone size: NA

CDR3 DNA: TGTGCCAGTAGTCATCGGGGGTTCTATCAGCCCCAGCATTTT
CDR3 protein: CASSHRGFYQPQHF
V gene: TRBV19
J gene: TRBJ1-5
D gene: NA
clone size: few

CDR3 DNA: TGCAGCGTCGCCGAGGACAGGGTTCAGCCCCAGCATTTT
CDR3 protein: CSVAEDRVQPQHF
V gene: TRBV29-1
J gene: TRBJ1-5
D gene: TRBD1
clone size: NA

CDR3 DNA: TGTGCCAGCACCGAAGTAGGGCACCACGGGGCCAACGTCCTGACTTTC
CDR3 protein: CASTEVGHHGANVLTF
V gene: TRBV2
J gene: TRBJ2-6
D gene: NA
clone size: NA

CDR3 DNA: TGTGCCAGCAGTGGTGAGGGGATTAGCAATCAGCCCCAGCATTTT
CDR3 protein: CASSGEGISNQPQHF
V gene: TRBV2
J gene: TRBJ1-5
D gene: NA
clone size: NA

CDR3 DNA: TGTGCCAGCAGCGTGACTAGCGGGAGCTACGAGCAGTACTTC
CDR3 protein: CASSVTSGSYEQYF
V gene: TRBV5-4
J gene: TRBJ2-7
D gene: TRBD2
clone size: NA

CDR3 DNA: TGCGCCAGCAGCCTAACCGGGGAGCTGTTTTTT
CDR3 protein: CASSLTGELFF
V gene: TRBV4-1
J gene: TRBJ2-2
D gene: NA
clone size: NA